This is a list of T cell receptor beta chains from one sample in a study of cytomegalovirus exposure and HLA in healthy donors. Only in-frame clones appear in the TCRdb table, and some are missing; sequencing was by immunoSEQ multiplex PCR. Its table records approximately 30,000 clones. Source material: PBMCs. These TCRs come from a woman between 40 and 55 years old in good health and CMV-seropositive. The CDR3 runs from the conserved cysteine through the conserved F or W. D genes are given only for firm matches.

d_gene: -
v_gene: TRBV7-9
j_gene: TRBJ2-1
CDR3nt: TGTGCCAGCAGCGCCACCCTGGCTTCCCGGGGGAACAATGAGCAGTTCTTC
CDR3aa: CASSATLASRGNNEQFF

d_gene: TRBD2
v_gene: TRBV6-6
j_gene: TRBJ2-7
CDR3nt: TGTGCCGTCCAACTAGCGTACAAGTCCTACGAGCAGTACTTC
CDR3aa: CAVQLAYKSYEQYF

d_gene: -
v_gene: TRBV29-1
j_gene: TRBJ2-5
CDR3nt: TGCAGCGTTGGGGGCACCGGGCAAGAGACCCAGTACTTC
CDR3aa: CSVGGTGQETQYF

d_gene: -
v_gene: TRBV27
j_gene: TRBJ2-5
CDR3nt: TGTGCCAGCAGTTTATCGATGAGTGAAAGGGGAGAGACCCAGTACTTC
CDR3aa: CASSLSMSERGETQYF

d_gene: -
v_gene: TRBV6-6
j_gene: TRBJ2-3
CDR3nt: TGTGCCAGCAGGGAAAGGGGATGGGGCACAGATACGCAGTATTTT
CDR3aa: CASRERGWGTDTQYF

d_gene: TRBD2
v_gene: TRBV29-1
j_gene: TRBJ2-1
CDR3nt: TGCAGCGTCCGGAAACTAGCGGGAGGTCCTAGGGAGGGCAATGAGCAGTTCTTC
CDR3aa: CSVRKLAGGPREGNEQFF

d_gene: TRBD2
v_gene: TRBV5-4
j_gene: TRBJ2-3
CDR3nt: TGTGCCAGCAGCTCGGGACTAGCGGGGGGGCGGGGCACAGATACGCAGTATTTT
CDR3aa: CASSSGLAGGRGTDTQYF

d_gene: TRBD2
v_gene: TRBV30
j_gene: TRBJ2-7
CDR3nt: TGTGCCTGGAGTACCGGGAGGGCCTACGAGCAGTACTTC
CDR3aa: CAWSTGRAYEQYF

d_gene: TRBD1
v_gene: TRBV9
j_gene: TRBJ2-7
CDR3nt: TGTGCCAGCAGCGCAGTGGGTGGGGACAGTGGTAACTGCGAGCAGTACTTC
CDR3aa: CASSAVGGDSGNCEQYF

d_gene: TRBD1
v_gene: TRBV18
j_gene: TRBJ1-1
CDR3nt: TGTGCCAGCTCACCAGGGGGACAGGGGACTGAAGCTTTCTTT
CDR3aa: CASSPGGQGTEAFF

d_gene: TRBD2
v_gene: TRBV30
j_gene: TRBJ2-5
CDR3nt: TGTGCCTGGAGCGCCGGACTAGGATGGGAGACCCAGTACTTC
CDR3aa: CAWSAGLGWETQYF

d_gene: TRBD2
v_gene: TRBV28
j_gene: TRBJ2-1
CDR3nt: TGTGCCAGCAGTCAGACTAGCCTCTACAATGAGCAGTTCTTC
CDR3aa: CASSQTSLYNEQFF

d_gene: -
v_gene: TRBV27
j_gene: TRBJ2-3
CDR3nt: TGTGCCAGCAGTTTTGAACAGGGCACAGATACGCAGTATTTT
CDR3aa: CASSFEQGTDTQYF

d_gene: -
v_gene: TRBV20-1
j_gene: TRBJ2-1
CDR3nt: TGCAGTGCTAGAAGAGAGGGTAAACAGTTCTTC
CDR3aa: CSARREGKQFF

d_gene: TRBD2
v_gene: TRBV30
j_gene: TRBJ2-7
CDR3nt: TGTGCCTGGAGTCGTCCGGGGGGACTAGCCTCCTACGAGCAGTACTTC
CDR3aa: CAWSRPGGLASYEQYF

d_gene: TRBD1
v_gene: TRBV11-2
j_gene: TRBJ2-1
CDR3nt: TGTGCCAGCAGTCATGGGACAGGGTCCTACAATGAGCAGTTCTTC
CDR3aa: CASSHGTGSYNEQFF

d_gene: -
v_gene: TRBV18
j_gene: TRBJ2-5
CDR3nt: TGTGCCAGCTCACCACCGACACCCAGGGAGACCCAGTACTTC
CDR3aa: CASSPPTPRETQYF

d_gene: -
v_gene: TRBV7-9
j_gene: TRBJ2-5
CDR3nt: TGTGCCAGCAGCTTCTACGAGACCCAGTACTTC
CDR3aa: CASSFYETQYF

d_gene: -
v_gene: TRBV28
j_gene: TRBJ2-3
CDR3nt: TGTGCCAGCAGTTTAGCGAACCCTAATACGCAGTATTTT
CDR3aa: CASSLANPNTQYF

d_gene: TRBD1
v_gene: TRBV6-1
j_gene: TRBJ2-7
CDR3nt: TGTGCCAGCAGGCCACAGGGGTTCGCAACCTACGAGCAGTACTTC
CDR3aa: CASRPQGFATYEQYF